The clone carrying this T cell receptor (beta chain) was seen more than once but under ten times. This specimen comes from a study of shared T cell receptors in the human thymus. Germline V gene data show CDR1 as MNHNY and CDR2 as SVGAGI (reference sequence). Trimming took 7 bases from V and 5 from J; bases not matched to a gene: 8. This CDR3 contains 14 residues. Sequencing was performed with immunoSEQ multiplex PCR; in TCRdb, only in-frame clones are kept and a portion is missing. The sample has about 380,000 clones, 85% to 95% seen once. This clonotype was sampled from a human donor. Sequenced: thymocytes. J is TRBJ1-5 and V is TRBV6-6, with 7 positions matching TRBD1. CDR3 loop: CASNAGTVYQPQHF. CDR3 nucleotide sequence: TGTGCCAGCAACGCCGGGACAGTTTATCAGCCCCAGCATTTT.